These 3 T cell receptor beta chains originate from one sample sequenced in a study of blood T cell repertoires in COVID-19. Profiled with immunoSEQ multiplex PCR; TCRdb holds only in-frame clones, not every one. The sample lists 260,000 or so clones, about nine tenths seen once, with about 14% in the top ten. The sequencing sample was made of PBMCs or T cells enriched from blood (not recorded which). The receptors here all came from a man aged 18 to 29 who had recovered from COVID-19.

This rearrangement joins TRBV7-9 to TRBJ1-1; 10 nucleotides align to TRBD1. V dropped 5 bases and J dropped 4; count of bases not matched to a gene: 7. Germline V gene sequence: CDR1 SEHNR, CDR2 FQNEAQ (reference sequence). The CDR3 runs to 15 residues. The CDR3 DNA sequence: TGTGCCAGCAGCGAACGGACAGGGGGGAGCACTGAAGCTTTCTTT. Its protein product is CASSERTGGSTEAFF.

The chain carries TRBV4-2 and TRBJ2-5; a weak D match, TRBD2 (5 bases). Germline V gives CDR1 LGHNA, CDR2 YNFKEQ. With 2 bases removed from V and 5 bases from J, the gap between germline ends came to 9 bases. The CDR3 sequence is 13 residues long. This CDR3 reads CASSQLGGETQYF. The CDR3 bases are TGTGCCAGCAGCCAACTCGGCGGGGAGACCCAGTACTTC.

V usage is TRBV20-1 and J usage is TRBJ2-1; TRBD2 matches at 12 bases. J was trimmed by 0 bases and V by 3 bases; bases with no gene match: 12. Germline lookup yields CDR1 DFQATT and CDR2 SNEGSKA (reference sequence). This CDR3 has 19 amino acids. CDR3 in DNA: TGCAGTGCTAGTGAGAACCCGGGACTAGCGGGTAGCTCCTACAATGAGCAGTTCTTC. Its translation is CSASENPGLAGSSYNEQFF.